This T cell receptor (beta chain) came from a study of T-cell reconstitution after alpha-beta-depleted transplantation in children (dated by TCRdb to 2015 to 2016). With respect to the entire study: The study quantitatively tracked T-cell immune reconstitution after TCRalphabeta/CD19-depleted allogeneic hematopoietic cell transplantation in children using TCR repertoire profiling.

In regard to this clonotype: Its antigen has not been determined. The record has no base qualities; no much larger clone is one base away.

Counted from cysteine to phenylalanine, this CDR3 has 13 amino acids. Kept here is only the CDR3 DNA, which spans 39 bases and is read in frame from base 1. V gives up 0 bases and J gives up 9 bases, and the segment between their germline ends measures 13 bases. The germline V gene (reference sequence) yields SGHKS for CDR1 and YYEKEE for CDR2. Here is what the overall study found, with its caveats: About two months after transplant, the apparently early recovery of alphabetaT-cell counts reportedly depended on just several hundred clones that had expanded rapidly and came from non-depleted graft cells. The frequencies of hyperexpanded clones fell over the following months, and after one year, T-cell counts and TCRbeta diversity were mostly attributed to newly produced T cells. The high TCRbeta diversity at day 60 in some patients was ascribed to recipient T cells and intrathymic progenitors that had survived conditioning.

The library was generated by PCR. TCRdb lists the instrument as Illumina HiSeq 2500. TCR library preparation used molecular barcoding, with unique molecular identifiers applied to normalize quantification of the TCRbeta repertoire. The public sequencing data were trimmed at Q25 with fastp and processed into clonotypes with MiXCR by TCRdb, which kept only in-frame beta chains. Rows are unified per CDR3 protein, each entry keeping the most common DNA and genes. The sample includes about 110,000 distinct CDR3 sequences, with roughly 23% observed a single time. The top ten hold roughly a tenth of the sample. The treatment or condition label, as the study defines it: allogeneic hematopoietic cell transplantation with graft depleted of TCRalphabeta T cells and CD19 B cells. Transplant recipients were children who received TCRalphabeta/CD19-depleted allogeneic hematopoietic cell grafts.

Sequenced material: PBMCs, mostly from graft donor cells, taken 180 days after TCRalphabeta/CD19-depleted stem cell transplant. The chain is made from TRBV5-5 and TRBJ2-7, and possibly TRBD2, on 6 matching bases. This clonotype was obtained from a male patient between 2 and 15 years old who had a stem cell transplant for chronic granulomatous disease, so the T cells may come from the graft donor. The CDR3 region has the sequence CASSLGGQAGQYF. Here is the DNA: TGTGCCAGCAGCTTGGGAGGGCAAGCGGGGCAGTACTTC.